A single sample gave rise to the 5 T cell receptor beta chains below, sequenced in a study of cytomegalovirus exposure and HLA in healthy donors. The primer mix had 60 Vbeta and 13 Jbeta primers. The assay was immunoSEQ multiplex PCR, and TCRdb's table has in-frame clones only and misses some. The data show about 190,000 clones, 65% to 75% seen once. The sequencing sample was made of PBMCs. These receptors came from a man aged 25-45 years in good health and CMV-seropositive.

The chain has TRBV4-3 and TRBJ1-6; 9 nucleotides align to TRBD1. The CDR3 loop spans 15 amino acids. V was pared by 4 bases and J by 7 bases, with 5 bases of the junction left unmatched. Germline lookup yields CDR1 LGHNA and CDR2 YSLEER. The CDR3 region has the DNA TGCGCCAGCAGCCTGGACAGGGGAGGAAATTCACCCCTCCACTTT. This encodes CASSLDRGGNSPLHF.

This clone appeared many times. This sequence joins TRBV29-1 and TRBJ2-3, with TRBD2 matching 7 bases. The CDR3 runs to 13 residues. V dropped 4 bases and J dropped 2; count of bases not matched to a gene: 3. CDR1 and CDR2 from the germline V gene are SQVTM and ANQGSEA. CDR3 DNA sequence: TGCAGCGTTGGGGGGGGGAACACAGATACGCAGTATTTT. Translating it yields CSVGGGNTDTQYF.

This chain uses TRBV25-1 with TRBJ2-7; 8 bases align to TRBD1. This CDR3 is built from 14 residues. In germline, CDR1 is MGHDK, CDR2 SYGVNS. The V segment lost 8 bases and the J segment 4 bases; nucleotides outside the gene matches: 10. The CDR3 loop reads CASAKGTGPYEQYF. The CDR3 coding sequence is TGTGCCAGCGCAAAAGGGACAGGACCTTACGAGCAGTACTTC.

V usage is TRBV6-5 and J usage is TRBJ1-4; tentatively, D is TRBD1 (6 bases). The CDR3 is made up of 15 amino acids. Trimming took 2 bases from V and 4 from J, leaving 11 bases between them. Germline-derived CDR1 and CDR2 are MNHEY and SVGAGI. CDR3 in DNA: TGTGCCAGCAGTTACCGACAGGCGATTAATGAAAAACTGTTTTTT. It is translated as CASSYRQAINEKLFF.

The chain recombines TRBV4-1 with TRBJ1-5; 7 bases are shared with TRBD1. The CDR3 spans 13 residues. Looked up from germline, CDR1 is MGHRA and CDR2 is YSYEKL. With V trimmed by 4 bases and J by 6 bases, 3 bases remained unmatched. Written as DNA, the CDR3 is TGCGCCAGCAGCCCGGGACAGCTTCAGCCCCAGCATTTT. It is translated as CASSPGQLQPQHF.